This TCR beta chain appears in the sequencing data of a study of identical twins (dated by TCRdb to the mid-2010s). About the full investigation: TCR alpha and beta repertoires from monozygotic twins, unrelated adults of various ages and cord blood were deep-sequenced to test whether fetal clonotypes persist. To rule out contamination, replicate twin experiments were performed at different times with different library preparation protocols. On the study overall, not on this receptor specifically: The excess sharing between twins in beta out-of-frame sequences was weaker because fewer shared sequences reduced the signal-to-noise ratio. Compared with coincidental sharing between unrelated individuals, an excess of low generation-probability sequences was observed among out-of-frame TCR alpha sequences shared between twins. Invariant T cells such as MAIT and iNKT could partly confound zero-insertion analyses, although diverse VJ usage argued against such confounding for most clonotypes. Fewer insertions were carried by abundant cord blood beta clonotypes; a weaker similar trend was observed in young adult naive repertoires, while no such trend was observed in memory repertoires. In monozygotic twins, recombination models systematically underestimated out-of-frame TCR alpha sharing, but the models matched the sharing seen between unrelated individuals. Conclusions relied on cross-sectional statistical analysis, since the same donors could not be followed over many years.

Every donor was a healthy Caucasian. The researchers also sequenced three unrelated adults who were not twins: a male aged 18 to 30, a male aged 50 to 60, and a female aged 50 to 60. Using Miltenyi CD45RO+ enrichment and human naive T-cell isolation kits, memory (CD45RO+) and naive T cells were isolated from PBMC. The CDR3 covers 14 residues, taking in both the cysteine and the phenylalanine. Only the CDR3 region is kept as DNA, spanning 42 bases read in frame from base 1. The germline V gene gives CDR1 as SGHAT and CDR2 as FQNNGV. After removal of 4 bases from V and 8 bases from J, the junction retains 8 bases not matched to a gene. Remarks on this clonotype: The specificity of this receptor is unknown. Base qualities are not provided; no much larger clone lies one nucleotide away.

The library relied on 5' RACE. Sequencing used an Illumina HiSeq 2000. Template switching added a universal primer binding site, and the final cDNA carried a unique molecular identifier that allowed TCR cDNA molecules to be counted accurately. First-strand cDNA for TCR alpha and beta chains was synthesized from specific primers in the conserved constant-segment region. Each cDNA library was double barcoded, with a SMART-Mk sample barcode plus Illumina barcodes, to control for contamination. TruSeq adapter sequences and Illumina sample barcodes were added in two successive PCR steps. The TCR alpha and beta cDNA libraries were sequenced on the Illumina HiSeq platform using custom primers. Regarding the original processing steps: Raw reads were processed with MiGEC to extract unique molecular identifiers, and MiXCR was used to determine CDR3 positions. For each individual, recombination models were inferred using an EM algorithm with the repgenHMM and IGoR tools. The tcR package in R was used for shared clonotype analysis, with sharing normalized by the product of cloneset sizes. Out-of-frame nonproductive sequences were analyzed to study raw recombination free of thymic and clonal selection effects. TCRdb passed the public sequencing reads through fastp at Q25 and MiXCR, retaining productive beta sequences. One record per CDR3 amino acid sequence lists the most common genes and DNA. The V and J calls shown here were made by TCRdb, not taken from the authors' results. Present in this sample are around 370,000 distinct CDR3 sequences, about 9% of which were seen just once. Together, the top ten hold 8% to 10% of the sample.

Recombination joined TRBV11-2 with TRBJ2-4, and 7 junction bases match TRBD2. The sample taken for sequencing was naive T cells sorted from blood. This sample's cell subset or site label indicates: cells isolated with a human naive T-cell isolation kit. The sequence came from a woman between 50 and 59 years old in good health. This receptor has the CDR3 CASSSVGGLDIQYF. In nucleotides, the sequence is TGTGCCAGCAGCTCGGTCGGGGGGTTGGACATTCAGTACTTC.